Reported below is one T cell receptor (beta chain). Its target is unknown. Sequence at one end of the junction differs from germline and may be a read error. This record comes from a study of blood T cells in healthy people across ages. A J-beta primer mix and a sample-barcoded 5' primer were used in a second PCR of about 7 to 12 cycles. Each CDR3 protein gets one entry after TCRdb re-called the 5' RACE reads with MiXCR. The sample has 500,000 to 650,000 distinct CDR3 sequences; about 27% are singletons. Researchers report isolating at least 6 million PBMCs per sample. The study's findings and limits: Both naive CD4+ cell counts and diversity were greater in long-lived donors than in aged donors. The unsorted PBMCs prevented any conclusive comparison of naive versus antigen-experienced cells.

This same sample was also part of a study on T cells of mothers and their children.

The sequence came from a boy aged 2 to 10 in good health. What was sequenced was blood.

The CDR3 loop reads CVSRGTGGSQETQCF. DNA of the CDR3: TGTGTCAGCAGGGGGACAGGTGGGAGCCAAGAGACCCAGTGCTTC. The chain couples TRBV27 to TRBJ2-5, with 8 bases aligning to TRBD1. Germline-derived CDR1 and CDR2 are MNHEY and SMNVEV (reference sequence). This CDR3 is 15 amino acids long.